This is a list of T cell receptor beta chains from one sample in a study of blood T cells in healthy people across ages. Using its own MiXCR run on the 5' RACE reads, TCRdb lists one record per CDR3 protein. The sample carries about 670,000 distinct CDR3 sequences, approximately 40% recorded once. The sample taken for sequencing was blood. These receptors all stem from an elderly man in good health. Both conserved end residues are part of each CDR3. The D gene is left open where the match is weak. Rows may omit the clone size; those that give it use once, few, many or a size class.

j_gene: TRBJ2-1
d_gene: TRBD2
abundance: -
v_gene: TRBV28
CDR3aa: CASSGTSGRFGDEQFF
CDR3nt: TGTGCCAGCAGTGGGACTAGCGGGAGATTCGGGGATGAGCAGTTCTTC

j_gene: TRBJ2-1
d_gene: -
abundance: few
v_gene: TRBV10-2
CDR3aa: CASSAGLVGSNEQFF
CDR3nt: TGCGCCAGCAGTGCGGGGCTAGTTGGTAGCAATGAGCAGTTCTTC

j_gene: TRBJ2-3
d_gene: -
abundance: few
v_gene: TRBV7-9
CDR3aa: CASNPGERSFTSTDTQYF
CDR3nt: TGTGCCAGCAACCCGGGGGAGCGGAGCTTTACTAGCACAGATACGCAGTATTTT

j_gene: TRBJ1-1
d_gene: TRBD1
abundance: many
v_gene: TRBV7-8
CDR3aa: CASSPRQGWNTEAFF
CDR3nt: TGTGCCAGCAGCCCCCGACAGGGTTGGAACACTGAAGCTTTCTTT

j_gene: TRBJ2-7
d_gene: -
abundance: few
v_gene: TRBV28
CDR3aa: CASSQGPSLAYEQYF
CDR3nt: TGTGCCAGCAGTCAGGGGCCCTCTTTAGCCTACGAGCAGTACTTC

j_gene: TRBJ1-5
d_gene: -
abundance: once
v_gene: TRBV20-1
CDR3aa: CSATKNPTGFFGNQPQHF
CDR3nt: TGCAGTGCTACTAAGAACCCCACAGGTTTCTTCGGCAATCAGCCCCAGCATTTT

j_gene: TRBJ2-1
d_gene: -
abundance: few
v_gene: TRBV9
CDR3aa: CASSAPEGIYNEQFF
CDR3nt: TGTGCCAGCAGCGCACCCGAGGGCATATACAATGAGCAGTTCTTC

j_gene: TRBJ2-5
d_gene: -
abundance: few
v_gene: TRBV6-5
CDR3aa: CASGSETQYF
CDR3nt: TGTGCCAGCGGTAGTGAGACCCAGTACTTC

j_gene: TRBJ1-1
d_gene: -
abundance: -
v_gene: TRBV29-1
CDR3aa: CSVARVNTEAFF
CDR3nt: TGCAGCGTTGCAAGGGTGAACACTGAAGCTTTCTTT

j_gene: TRBJ2-4
d_gene: TRBD1
abundance: -
v_gene: TRBV25-1
CDR3aa: CASSEYDRTGIGSKNIQYF
CDR3nt: TGTGCCAGCAGTGAATACGACCGGACAGGGATTGGGTCCAAAAACATTCAGTACTTC

j_gene: TRBJ2-1
d_gene: -
abundance: once
v_gene: TRBV5-8
CDR3aa: CASSPRIGLGVEQFF
CDR3nt: TGTGCCAGCAGCCCCCGAATTGGTCTCGGGGTTGAGCAGTTCTTC

j_gene: TRBJ2-3
d_gene: TRBD2
abundance: -
v_gene: TRBV7-2
CDR3aa: CASSLLMGGRGSADTQYF
CDR3nt: TGTGCCAGCAGCCTCCTCATGGGCGGGAGGGGTTCCGCAGATACGCAGTATTTT

j_gene: TRBJ2-7
d_gene: -
abundance: -
v_gene: TRBV5-8
CDR3aa: CASSKGEGWSYEQYF
CDR3nt: TGTGCCAGCAGCAAGGGGGAGGGATGGTCCTACGAGCAGTACTTC

j_gene: TRBJ2-4
d_gene: TRBD1
abundance: few
v_gene: TRBV7-2
CDR3aa: CASSLDSRDRSQYF
CDR3nt: TGTGCCAGCAGCTTAGATAGCCGGGACAGGTCCCAGTACTTC

j_gene: TRBJ2-3
d_gene: -
abundance: -
v_gene: TRBV7-9
CDR3aa: CASSLGAAPSSDTQYF
CDR3nt: TGTGCCAGCAGCTTAGGGGCGGCACCTTCATCAGATACGCAGTATTTT

j_gene: TRBJ2-1
d_gene: -
abundance: many
v_gene: TRBV9
CDR3aa: CASSIRQHGEQFF
CDR3nt: TGTGCCAGCAGCATCAGACAACACGGTGAGCAGTTCTTC

j_gene: TRBJ2-4
d_gene: -
abundance: once
v_gene: TRBV6-2/TRBV6-3
CDR3aa: CASSPIFETQIAKNIQYF
CDR3nt: TGTGCCAGCAGCCCTATTTTTGAGACGCAAATAGCCAAAAACATTCAGTACTTC

j_gene: TRBJ1-2
d_gene: TRBD1
abundance: -
v_gene: TRBV25-1
CDR3aa: CASSDTGQISLNYGYTF
CDR3nt: TGTGCCAGCAGTGATACGGGACAGATAAGTCTTAACTATGGCTACACCTTC

j_gene: TRBJ2-7
d_gene: -
abundance: -
v_gene: TRBV20-1
CDR3aa: CSARRANRSYEQYF
CDR3nt: TGCAGTGCTAGAAGGGCTAACCGCTCCTACGAGCAGTACTTC

j_gene: TRBJ2-7
d_gene: TRBD2
abundance: -
v_gene: TRBV20-1
CDR3aa: CSARTSGSYNEQYF
CDR3nt: TGCAGTGCTAGGACTAGCGGATCCTACAACGAGCAGTACTTC

j_gene: TRBJ2-3
d_gene: -
abundance: many
v_gene: TRBV6-5
CDR3aa: CASSYSIQNTQYF
CDR3nt: TGTGCCAGCAGTTACTCAATACAAAATACGCAGTATTTT

j_gene: TRBJ2-7
d_gene: -
abundance: -
v_gene: TRBV28
CDR3aa: CASRTRGVHEQYF
CDR3nt: TGTGCCAGCAGGACGAGAGGGGTCCACGAGCAGTACTTC

j_gene: TRBJ2-1
d_gene: TRBD1
abundance: -
v_gene: TRBV6-1
CDR3aa: CASSRPRRSHGTVSSYNEQFF
CDR3nt: TGTGCCAGCAGCCGGCCGCGGCGATCCCATGGGACAGTGAGCTCCTACAATGAGCAGTTCTTC

j_gene: TRBJ2-1
d_gene: TRBD2
abundance: -
v_gene: TRBV5-1
CDR3aa: CASTSAGGYNEQFF
CDR3nt: TGCGCCAGCACCTCAGCGGGGGGCTACAATGAGCAGTTCTTC

j_gene: TRBJ2-1
d_gene: TRBD2
abundance: -
v_gene: TRBV7-2
CDR3aa: CASSPPGSGRETQFF
CDR3nt: TGTGCCAGCAGCCCCCCTGGTAGCGGGAGAGAGACCCAGTTCTTC

j_gene: TRBJ2-7
d_gene: TRBD2
abundance: -
v_gene: TRBV15
CDR3aa: CATSRSGTSQHEQYF
CDR3nt: TGTGCCACCAGCAGGTCCGGGACTAGTCAGCACGAGCAGTACTTC

j_gene: TRBJ2-7
d_gene: -
abundance: -
v_gene: TRBV7-8
CDR3aa: CASSLVGPGGPGDYEQYF
CDR3nt: TGTGCCAGCAGCTTAGTAGGGCCTGGCGGTCCGGGGGACTACGAGCAGTACTTC

j_gene: TRBJ2-1
d_gene: TRBD1
abundance: -
v_gene: TRBV5-5
CDR3aa: CASSLNRGNEQFF
CDR3nt: TGTGCCAGCAGCTTGAACAGGGGCAATGAGCAGTTCTTC

j_gene: TRBJ1-5
d_gene: -
abundance: -
v_gene: TRBV3-1
CDR3aa: CASSFIGNQPQHF
CDR3nt: TGTGCCAGCAGCTTCATTGGCAATCAGCCCCAGCATTTT

j_gene: TRBJ2-7
d_gene: TRBD2
abundance: few
v_gene: TRBV3-1
CDR3aa: CASSQDYSGANYYEQYF
CDR3nt: TGTGCCAGCAGCCAAGACTATAGCGGGGCGAATTACTACGAGCAGTACTTC

j_gene: TRBJ2-3
d_gene: TRBD1
abundance: few
v_gene: TRBV20-1
CDR3aa: CSALRDRGTDTQYF
CDR3nt: TGCAGTGCTCTCCGGGACAGGGGCACAGATACGCAGTATTTT

j_gene: TRBJ1-6
d_gene: -
abundance: -
v_gene: TRBV3-1
CDR3aa: CASSHRQRNNSPLHF
CDR3nt: TGTGCCAGCAGCCACAGACAGAGGAATAATTCACCCCTCCACTTT

j_gene: TRBJ2-3
d_gene: TRBD1
abundance: -
v_gene: TRBV28
CDR3aa: CASLLAQGGTTQYF
CDR3nt: TGTGCCAGCCTTTTAGCACAGGGGGGCACAACGCAGTATTTT

j_gene: TRBJ1-5
d_gene: TRBD1
abundance: once
v_gene: TRBV2
CDR3aa: CASRAGGAGNQPQHF
CDR3nt: TGTGCCAGCAGAGCAGGGGGCGCGGGCAATCAGCCCCAGCATTTT

j_gene: TRBJ2-6
d_gene: -
abundance: -
v_gene: TRBV3-1
CDR3aa: CASSPRWPGSSGANVLTF
CDR3nt: TGTGCCAGCAGCCCGAGATGGCCGGGCAGCTCTGGGGCCAACGTCCTGACTTTC

j_gene: TRBJ2-2
d_gene: -
abundance: few
v_gene: TRBV7-9
CDR3aa: CASRARANTGELFF
CDR3nt: TGTGCCAGCAGAGCCAGGGCGAACACCGGGGAGCTGTTTTTT

j_gene: TRBJ1-5
d_gene: -
abundance: -
v_gene: TRBV5-6
CDR3aa: CASSLPSQPQHF
CDR3nt: TGTGCCAGCAGCTTGCCTAGTCAGCCCCAGCATTTT

j_gene: TRBJ2-7
d_gene: TRBD2
abundance: -
v_gene: TRBV7-8
CDR3aa: CASSLGLAGASYEQYF
CDR3nt: TGTGCCAGCAGCCTTGGACTAGCGGGGGCCTCCTACGAGCAGTACTTC

j_gene: TRBJ2-1
d_gene: -
abundance: -
v_gene: TRBV12-5
CDR3aa: CASEERVSLNKQFF
CDR3nt: TGTGCTAGTGAGGAAAGGGTCTCGCTTAATAAGCAGTTCTTC

j_gene: TRBJ2-1
d_gene: TRBD2
abundance: -
v_gene: TRBV5-1
CDR3aa: CASSLAGGWGEQFF
CDR3nt: TGCGCCAGCAGCTTGGCCGGGGGGTGGGGTGAGCAGTTCTTC

j_gene: TRBJ1-1
d_gene: TRBD1
abundance: -
v_gene: TRBV10-3
CDR3aa: CAISESDRGRFGAFF
CDR3nt: TGTGCCATCAGTGAGTCTGACAGGGGGCGGTTCGGGGCTTTCTTT

j_gene: TRBJ2-7
d_gene: TRBD2
abundance: many
v_gene: TRBV29-1
CDR3aa: CSVVLAGPSYEQYF
CDR3nt: TGCAGCGTGGTACTAGCGGGACCCTCCTACGAGCAGTACTTC

j_gene: TRBJ1-2
d_gene: TRBD1
abundance: few
v_gene: TRBV7-9
CDR3aa: CASSSDRGQVGGYTF
CDR3nt: TGTGCCAGCAGCTCAGACAGGGGACAGGTCGGCGGCTACACCTTC

j_gene: TRBJ2-1
d_gene: -
abundance: -
v_gene: TRBV6-1
CDR3aa: CASSEGVTSYNEQFF
CDR3nt: TGTGCCAGCAGTGAAGGGGTGACATCCTACAATGAGCAGTTCTTC

j_gene: TRBJ2-1
d_gene: TRBD1
abundance: few
v_gene: TRBV20-1
CDR3aa: CSAFRQGPYNEQFF
CDR3nt: TGCAGTGCTTTTAGACAGGGCCCTTACAATGAGCAGTTCTTC

j_gene: TRBJ2-1
d_gene: -
abundance: -
v_gene: TRBV7-9
CDR3aa: CASSLRVGRDNEQFF
CDR3nt: TGTGCCAGCAGCTTACGCGTGGGAAGGGACAATGAGCAGTTCTTC

j_gene: TRBJ2-5
d_gene: TRBD1
abundance: -
v_gene: TRBV29-1
CDR3aa: CSADAPGTGVGETQYF
CDR3nt: TGCAGCGCCGATGCCCCCGGGACAGGGGTCGGGGAGACCCAGTACTTC